Following are 13 T cell receptor beta chains from one sample sequenced in a study of blood T cell repertoires in COVID-19. The data were produced by immunoSEQ multiplex PCR, yet TCRdb's version contains in-frame clones alone and is incomplete. The sample holds over 55,000 clones, around 79% seen once. The material sequenced was peripheral blood. The receptors here all came from a human donor in a cohort sampled during active COVID-19.

This chain joins TRBV5-1 and TRBJ1-1; unclear D gene. The germline CDR1 and CDR2 sequences are SGHRS and YFSETQ. Trimming left V 0 bases short and J 0 bases short, with 12 bases between. The CDR3 contains 16 residues. The CDR3 sequence: CASSLGGQDMNTEAFF. The CDR3 coding sequence is TGCGCCAGCAGCTTGGGTGGGCAGGATATGAACACTGAAGCTTTCTTT.

This chain uses TRBV5-6 with TRBJ1-4; D is ambiguous. Trimming left V 2 bases short and J 7 bases short, with 6 bases between. In germline, CDR1 is SGHDT, CDR2 YYEEEE. The CDR3 sequence is 12 residues long. The CDR3 DNA follows: TGTGCCAGCAGCTTCTCCGGTGAAAAACTGTTTTTT. Its translation is CASSFSGEKLFF.

The chain recombines TRBV3-1 (or the pseudogene TRBV3-2) with TRBJ1-2; TRBD1 might be the D (6 bases). Germline CDR1 LGHDT, CDR2 YNNKEL (reference sequence). V was trimmed by 1 base and J by 7 bases, leaving 13 bases between them. The CDR3 length is 14 residues. DNA for the CDR3: TGTGCCAGCAGCCAAGGTGCAGGGGTCGGTGGCTACACCTTC. This translates into CASSQGAGVGGYTF.

The chain has TRBV4-3 and TRBJ2-1; tentative D call: TRBD1 (7 bases). CDR1 and CDR2 (germline): LGHNA, YSLEER. V was clipped by 0 bases and J by 9 bases, with 12 bases between them. The CDR3 has 14 residues. DNA of the CDR3: TGCGCCAGCAGCCAAGAGGAGGGGGCGGGTGAGCAGTTCTTC. Its protein is CASSQEEGAGEQFF.

The chain recombines TRBV7-2 with TRBJ2-7, with D tentatively TRBD1 (6 bases). Trimming shortened V by 3 bases and J by 3 bases, and 15 bases separated the two germline ends. The CDR3 is 15 residues long. Germline V CDR1 and CDR2: SGHTA, FQGNSA. The chain's CDR3 is CASSFHRVGFYEQYF. The CDR3 region has the DNA TGTGCCAGCAGCTTCCACAGGGTCGGTTTCTACGAGCAGTACTTC.

The chain employs TRBV4-2 and TRBJ2-2, with D perhaps TRBD2 (7 bases). This CDR3 region has 13 residues. Germline CDR1 and CDR2: LGHNA and YNFKEQ. The V end lost 5 bases, the J end lost 7 bases, and 11 bases lay between the germline ends. CDR3 sequence: CASSSGEGGELFF. The CDR3, as DNA: TGTGCCAGCAGCTCAGGGGAGGGCGGGGAGCTGTTTTTT.

This clone was counted many times. Within the sample, other DNA sequences also encode this same CDR3. The chain is built from TRBV5-4 and TRBJ1-1; D is perhaps TRBD1 (5 bases). The CDR3 contains 14 residues. Per germline, CDR1 SGHNT and CDR2 YYREEE (reference sequence). V lost 4 bases and J lost 1, with 11 bases in between. The CDR3 is CASSLARANTEAFF. The CDR3 DNA follows: TGTGCCAGCAGCCTCGCCAGGGCGAACACTGAAGCTTTCTTT.

V gene TRBV28 combines with J gene TRBJ2-3, with D possibly being TRBD2 (6 bases). Trimming removed 5 bases from V and 9 bases from J, with 21 bases in between. CDR1 and CDR2 from the germline V gene are MDHEN and SYDVKM. This CDR3 has 15 amino acids. As DNA, the CDR3 is TGTGCCAGCAGTCCCATACGTTTCGGGGGATGGACGCAGTATTTT. It translates to CASSPIRFGGWTQYF. Complete variable domain (other parts from reference TRBV28 and TRBJ2-3): DVKVTQSSRYLVKRTGEKVFLECVQDMDHENMFWYRQDPGLGLRLIYFSYDVKMKEKGDIPEGYSVSREKKERFSLILESASTNQTSMYLCASSPIRFGGWTQYFGPGTRLTVL.

The V gene is TRBV9, the J gene TRBJ1-2; 7 bases fit TRBD1. Per germline, CDR1 SGDLS and CDR2 YYNGEE. With V trimmed by 4 bases and J by 2 bases, 2 bases remained unmatched. The CDR3 has 13 residues. The CDR3 DNA reads as TGTGCCAGCAGCCCGGACAGGAACTATGGCTACACCTTC. Its protein is CASSPDRNYGYTF.

The chain couples TRBV7-9 to TRBJ1-1; D uncertain. The V end lost 3 bases, the J end lost 6 bases, and 14 bases lay between the germline ends. The CDR3 is 14 residues long. The germline V gene has CDR1 SEHNR and CDR2 FQNEAQ (reference sequence). The CDR3 here is CASSLPPTRPEAFF. In nucleotides, the CDR3 is TGTGCCAGCAGCTTGCCCCCCACGCGGCCTGAAGCTTTCTTT.

V and J are TRBV18 and TRBJ1-3, with TRBD1 identical over 7 bases. Germline V gene lookup returns CDR1 KGHSH and CDR2 LQKENI. The CDR3 length is 17 residues. J was trimmed by 2 bases and V by 2 bases; bases with no gene match: 9. CDR3 sequence reads: CASSPRGTDDAGNTIYF. The CDR3 DNA is TGTGCCAGCTCACCAAGAGGGACAGACGACGCTGGAAACACCATATATTTT.

J is TRBJ2-3 and V is TRBV4-2, with 8 bases identical to TRBD1. Germline V gene lookup returns CDR1 LGHNA and CDR2 YNFKEQ. The CDR3 has 14 amino acids. J was trimmed by 4 bases and V by 3 bases; bases with no gene match: 3. The CDR3 DNA sequence: TGTGCCAGCAGCCATCTACAGGGGGCAGATACGCAGTATTTT. Encoded protein: CASSHLQGADTQYF.

V and J are TRBV5-1 and TRBJ2-5; 9 nucleotides agree with TRBD1. The length of the CDR3 is 14 residues. J was trimmed by 4 bases and V by 4 bases; bases with no gene match: 5. CDR1 is SGHRS and CDR2 is YFSETQ in the germline V gene. CDR3 region: CASSQGQGVETQYF. CDR3 in DNA: TGCGCCAGCAGCCAGGGACAGGGAGTAGAGACCCAGTACTTC.